These T cell receptor beta chains were read from a single sample in a study of blood T cells in healthy people across ages. TCRdb redid the calling of the 5' RACE reads with MiXCR, one entry per CDR3 protein. The sample shows hundreds of thousands of distinct CDR3 sequences, about 30% of them seen only once. The sequencing input was blood. The source of these receptors is an elderly woman in good health. The CDR3 runs from the conserved cysteine through the conserved F or W. D genes are given only for firm matches. Not all rows give a size; the values are once, few, many and, for expanded clones, a class.

abundance: many
d_gene: -
j_gene: TRBJ1-2
v_gene: TRBV4-3
CDR3aa: CASSNHRDYILGGYGYTF
CDR3nt: TGCGCCAGCAGCAATCACCGGGACTACATTCTAGGTGGCTATGGCTACACCTTC

abundance: few
d_gene: TRBD1
j_gene: TRBJ2-6
v_gene: TRBV28
CDR3aa: CASSQDRRFVLTF
CDR3nt: TGTGCCAGCAGCCAGGACAGGCGCTTCGTCCTGACTTTC

abundance: -
d_gene: -
j_gene: TRBJ1-1
v_gene: TRBV4-1
CDR3aa: CASSLESRVNTEAFF
CDR3nt: TGCGCCAGCAGCCTCGAGTCCCGGGTAAACACTGAAGCTTTCTTT

abundance: many
d_gene: -
j_gene: TRBJ1-5
v_gene: TRBV7-2
CDR3aa: CASSSGGNRNQPQHF
CDR3nt: TGTGCCAGCAGCTCCGGTGGAAATCGAAATCAGCCCCAGCATTTT

abundance: -
d_gene: -
j_gene: TRBJ1-4
v_gene: TRBV2
CDR3aa: CASSEEGVTNGKLFF
CDR3nt: TGTGCCAGCAGTGAAGAGGGGGTCACAAATGGAAAACTGTTTTTT

abundance: many
d_gene: TRBD2
j_gene: TRBJ2-1
v_gene: TRBV20-1
CDR3aa: CSAHPGTSGGNEQFF
CDR3nt: TGCAGTGCCCACCCCGGGACTAGCGGGGGAAATGAGCAGTTCTTC

abundance: -
d_gene: TRBD2
j_gene: TRBJ2-1
v_gene: TRBV29-1
CDR3aa: CSVELLAGAEDEQFF
CDR3nt: TGCAGCGTTGAACTACTAGCGGGAGCCGAGGATGAGCAGTTCTTC

abundance: few
d_gene: -
j_gene: TRBJ2-2
v_gene: TRBV20-1
CDR3aa: CSAVGGRRTAGELFF
CDR3nt: TGCAGTGCCGTAGGCGGGCGGCGCACGGCCGGGGAGCTGTTTTTT

abundance: many
d_gene: -
j_gene: TRBJ2-3
v_gene: TRBV6-2/TRBV6-3
CDR3aa: CASSSLGYSTDTQYF
CDR3nt: TGTGCCAGCAGTTCCTTGGGGTATAGCACAGATACGCAGTATTTT

abundance: -
d_gene: -
j_gene: TRBJ2-1
v_gene: TRBV7-9
CDR3aa: CASSLDLYKGNEQFF
CDR3nt: TGTGCCAGCAGCTTAGATCTCTACAAGGGAAATGAGCAGTTCTTC

abundance: -
d_gene: TRBD2
j_gene: TRBJ2-1
v_gene: TRBV5-1
CDR3aa: CASSFPSGGYEQFF
CDR3nt: TGCGCCAGCAGCTTCCCTAGCGGGGGCTATGAGCAGTTCTTC

abundance: -
d_gene: -
j_gene: TRBJ2-5
v_gene: TRBV27
CDR3aa: CASSSYPQETQYF
CDR3nt: TGTGCCAGCAGTTCCTACCCTCAAGAGACCCAGTACTTC

abundance: many
d_gene: -
j_gene: TRBJ1-6
v_gene: TRBV3-1
CDR3aa: CASSGSVNSPLHF
CDR3nt: TGTGCCAGCAGCGGTAGCGTCAATTCACCCCTCCACTTT

abundance: -
d_gene: TRBD1
j_gene: TRBJ1-5
v_gene: TRBV5-1
CDR3aa: CASSLVTGVQPQHF
CDR3nt: TGCGCCAGCAGCTTGGTCACAGGGGTTCAGCCCCAGCATTTT

abundance: -
d_gene: -
j_gene: TRBJ2-5
v_gene: TRBV2
CDR3aa: CASSPGRGVQETQYF
CDR3nt: TGTGCCAGCAGCCCCGGACGCGGGGTCCAAGAGACCCAGTACTTC

abundance: many
d_gene: -
j_gene: TRBJ1-2
v_gene: TRBV6-5
CDR3aa: CASSYVGERNYGYTF
CDR3nt: TGTGCCAGCAGTTACGTCGGTGAAAGAAACTATGGCTACACCTTC

abundance: many
d_gene: TRBD1
j_gene: TRBJ1-1
v_gene: TRBV6-5
CDR3aa: CASAVPGGGFSEAFF
CDR3nt: TGTGCCAGCGCGGTACCAGGGGGCGGTTTTTCGGAAGCTTTCTTT

abundance: few
d_gene: -
j_gene: TRBJ1-1
v_gene: TRBV30
CDR3aa: CAWSRPIGTEAFF
CDR3nt: TGTGCCTGGTCAAGGCCCATCGGCACTGAAGCTTTCTTT

abundance: many
d_gene: TRBD1
j_gene: TRBJ2-1
v_gene: TRBV5-1
CDR3aa: CASRGGTGGRVSYNEQFF
CDR3nt: TGCGCCAGCAGAGGGGGGACAGGGGGTAGGGTCTCCTACAATGAGCAGTTCTTC

abundance: -
d_gene: -
j_gene: TRBJ2-1
v_gene: TRBV20-1
CDR3aa: CSGQVYGNEQFF
CDR3nt: TGCAGTGGACAGGTTTATGGCAATGAGCAGTTCTTC

abundance: -
d_gene: -
j_gene: TRBJ1-2
v_gene: TRBV29-1
CDR3aa: CSVESPGSGYTF
CDR3nt: TGCAGCGTTGAATCCCCGGGATCTGGCTACACCTTC

abundance: many
d_gene: TRBD1
j_gene: TRBJ1-2
v_gene: TRBV7-2
CDR3aa: CASSTGGVIYGYTF
CDR3nt: TGTGCCAGCAGTACAGGGGGCGTTATTTATGGCTACACCTTC

abundance: -
d_gene: -
j_gene: TRBJ1-5
v_gene: TRBV5-1
CDR3aa: CASSADGAGNQPQHF
CDR3nt: TGCGCCAGCAGCGCGGACGGGGCTGGCAATCAGCCCCAGCATTTT

abundance: many
d_gene: TRBD2
j_gene: TRBJ2-5
v_gene: TRBV20-1
CDR3aa: CSASTSGGPKETQYF
CDR3nt: TGCAGTGCTAGCACTAGCGGGGGGCCAAAAGAGACCCAGTACTTC

abundance: many
d_gene: -
j_gene: TRBJ2-1
v_gene: TRBV5-1
CDR3aa: CASSLESRGLYNEQFF
CDR3nt: TGCGCCAGCAGCTTGGAATCCAGGGGATTATACAATGAGCAGTTCTTC

abundance: many
d_gene: TRBD2
j_gene: TRBJ2-1
v_gene: TRBV10-2
CDR3aa: CASRLAGGQGNEQFF
CDR3nt: TGCGCCAGCAGGTTAGCGGGGGGCCAGGGCAATGAGCAGTTCTTC

abundance: few
d_gene: -
j_gene: TRBJ1-5
v_gene: TRBV6-1
CDR3aa: CASSELGQVGPQHF
CDR3nt: TGTGCCAGCAGTGAATTAGGGCAGGTCGGGCCCCAGCATTTT

abundance: many
d_gene: -
j_gene: TRBJ2-1
v_gene: TRBV29-1
CDR3aa: CSFEGGNEQFF
CDR3nt: TGCAGCTTCGAAGGGGGAAATGAGCAGTTCTTC

abundance: few
d_gene: -
j_gene: TRBJ1-6
v_gene: TRBV12-3/TRBV12-4
CDR3aa: CASSLRGGNSPPHF
CDR3nt: TGTGCCAGCAGTTTAAGGGGGGGGAATTCACCCCCCCACTTT

abundance: -
d_gene: -
j_gene: TRBJ2-3
v_gene: TRBV7-8
CDR3aa: CASSPISFRGSGTQYF
CDR3nt: TGTGCCAGCAGCCCAATATCTTTTAGGGGCTCGGGTACGCAGTATTTT

abundance: few
d_gene: TRBD1
j_gene: TRBJ1-2
v_gene: TRBV3-1
CDR3aa: CASSQGPGQGAGYTF
CDR3nt: TGTGCCAGCAGCCAAGGACCGGGACAGGGCGCTGGCTACACCTTC

abundance: -
d_gene: -
j_gene: TRBJ2-7
v_gene: TRBV4-1
CDR3aa: CASGQDSSYEQYF
CDR3nt: TGCGCCAGCGGGCAGGATAGCTCCTACGAGCAGTACTTC

abundance: many
d_gene: TRBD1
j_gene: TRBJ1-2
v_gene: TRBV10-3
CDR3aa: CAISRRDRGLEGYTF
CDR3nt: TGTGCCATCAGCCGCCGGGACAGGGGGCTAGAGGGCTACACCTTC

abundance: -
d_gene: TRBD1
j_gene: TRBJ1-5
v_gene: TRBV12-3/TRBV12-4
CDR3aa: CASSLGQGADNQPQHF
CDR3nt: TGTGCCAGCAGTTTAGGACAGGGGGCGGACAATCAGCCCCAGCATTTT

abundance: many
d_gene: -
j_gene: TRBJ1-1
v_gene: TRBV7-8
CDR3aa: CASSLIQGPNTEAFF
CDR3nt: TGTGCCAGCAGCTTGATTCAGGGGCCCAACACTGAAGCTTTCTTT

abundance: many
d_gene: -
j_gene: TRBJ2-1
v_gene: TRBV20-1
CDR3aa: CSAPGGLSSYNEQFF
CDR3nt: TGCAGTGCCCCCGGGGGCTTGAGCTCCTACAATGAGCAGTTCTTC

abundance: -
d_gene: -
j_gene: TRBJ1-3
v_gene: TRBV6-5
CDR3aa: CASSGFTGTSGNTIYF
CDR3nt: TGTGCCAGCAGCGGATTTACAGGGACTTCTGGAAACACCATATATTTT

abundance: many
d_gene: TRBD2
j_gene: TRBJ2-1
v_gene: TRBV6-5
CDR3aa: CASSPFAGGHGEQFF
CDR3nt: TGTGCCAGCAGTCCCTTTGCGGGGGGGCACGGTGAGCAGTTCTTC

abundance: many
d_gene: TRBD2
j_gene: TRBJ2-3
v_gene: TRBV7-9
CDR3aa: CASSPSGGLTDTQYF
CDR3nt: TGTGCCAGCAGCCCTAGCGGGGGGCTAACAGATACGCAGTATTTT

abundance: -
d_gene: -
j_gene: TRBJ2-1
v_gene: TRBV24-1
CDR3aa: CATSDFDGMNSYNEQFF
CDR3nt: TGTGCCACCAGTGATTTTGACGGAATGAACTCCTACAATGAGCAGTTCTTC

abundance: many
d_gene: -
j_gene: TRBJ2-1
v_gene: TRBV20-1
CDR3aa: CSAPLGNNEQFF
CDR3nt: TGCAGTGCCCCCCTAGGGAACAATGAGCAGTTCTTC

abundance: many
d_gene: TRBD1
j_gene: TRBJ2-3
v_gene: TRBV4-3
CDR3aa: CASSQDRQGADTQYF
CDR3nt: TGCGCCAGCAGCCAAGATCGACAGGGCGCAGATACGCAGTATTTT